This T cell receptor beta chain was identified in a study of blood T cells in healthy people across ages (dated by TCRdb to the mid-2010s). A note on the overall study: In model experiments, roughly one uniquely barcoded TCR beta cDNA molecule per two T cells was captured by template switching. Donors were grouped into four age groups: young (average 16 years), middle-aged (39), aged (around 60) and long-lived (around 80). The study analyzed two additional independent replicas of 1 million unique cDNA reads from the same blood draw for two donors, one aged 18 to 29 and one aged 80 or older. The study measured age-related changes in TCR beta repertoire diversity using deep sequencing normalized with unique cDNA molecular identifiers. General study outcomes and caveats: The CMV infection status of donors was not known, potentially confounding age-related changes in expanded clonotypes. Estimates of total diversity based on one million sequenced T cells were considered lower bounds and underestimates. Observed TCR beta diversity correlated strongly with the percentage of naive T cells measured by flow cytometry. As age increased, observed TCR beta diversity per million T cells dropped in a roughly linear way, and a significant reduction was already evident by age roughly 36. Conclusive comparison of naive and antigen-experienced compartments was prevented by the profiling of bulk unsorted PBMCs. The long-lived group showed more naive CD4+ T cells, fewer expanded clones and increased TCR diversity than the aged group, suggesting age selection.

Note on this clonotype: Its recognized antigen is unknown. No clone much larger than this one lies a single base away; base qualities are absent.

The library was built by means of 5' RACE. The sequencing machine was an Illumina HiSeq 2500. A second 7 to 11 cycle PCR used a sample-barcoded 5' primer and a J-beta primer mix. A unique molecular identifier was introduced onto each TCR beta cDNA molecule by a template-switch 5' adaptor carrying 12 random nucleotides. At least 3 million CDR3-containing paired-end reads were obtained from each sample. The Mint cDNA synthesis kit, primed by a TRBC-specific oligonucleotide, was used to synthesize first-strand cDNA from all RNA. Following uracil-DNA glycosylase treatment, all cDNA underwent a first 18-cycle PCR with the universal primers M1SS and BC2_uni_R. The study's own analysis went as follows. Each sample was normalized by randomly selecting 1 million high-quality reads, each carrying a distinct molecular identifier. Instead of being binned into consensus sequences, reads with shared molecular identifiers were discarded. MiTCR, run with a Q25 quality threshold and the strictest error-elimination algorithm, handled CDR3 identification, clonotype clustering and error correction. Lower-bound total TCR beta diversity was estimated with a nonparametric unseen species model using Euler transformation. The raw public reads went through TCRdb reprocessing: fastp at Q25, MiXCR clone calling, in-frame beta chains kept. Each entry is one CDR3 protein sequence, shown with its most common DNA and genes. TCRdb, rather than the study authors, made the V and J calls. Across this sample there are 750,000 to 950,000 distinct CDR3 sequences, with 25% to 35% seen only once. Approximately 10% of the sample is in the top ten clones.

The donors were roughly 38 Caucasian individuals from Russia, aged roughly 6 to 100 years, who were systemically healthy. Each donor gave 8 to 10 milliliters of peripheral blood, drawn into EDTA-treated Vacutainer tubes. Ficoll-Paque density-gradient centrifugation was used to isolate PBMCs, with at least 7 million per sample. Total RNA, at least 5 micrograms per sample, was extracted from PBMCs with Trizol reagent. For every donor, flow cytometry on a PBMC aliquot measured the percentage of naive CD45RAhigh/CD27high T cells. Trimming takes 6 bases from V and 6 bases from J, and the germline ends sit 15 bases apart. Including cysteine and phenylalanine, the CDR3 has 14 amino acids. CDR3 DNA only is kept here, 42 bases in frame from base 1. From the germline V gene, CDR1 is SNHLY and CDR2 is FYNNEI. These same records also appear under a second study, on T cells of mothers and their children. The second study also describes: The donors were nine systemically healthy Caucasian individuals, made up of three mothers and their six children. cDNA synthesis used all of the extracted RNA, with roughly 1.5 ug of RNA in each 15 ul reaction. In the second PCR, sample barcodes and 2-4 random nucleotides were introduced via the M1S primer. More than 9 million TCR beta CDR3 reads were obtained from each mother, and roughly 3.1 million reads were obtained from each child. TCR recombination output is similarly shaped by thymic selection in related and unrelated pairs, with a minor effect exerted by inherited differences. Normalized repertoire overlap was always slightly but never significantly higher in related than unrelated mother-child pairs. No persistent microchimeric T cell clones were found, with a detection sensitivity of 85 to 100 clones per million clonotypes. Deep NGS was used in the study to compare the TCR beta repertoires of mothers and children and to look for features that separate related mother-child pairs from unrelated individuals. On average, the children were around 11 +/- 4 years old, while the mothers were approximately 41 +/- 4 years old. After adapter ligation with NEBNext reagents, the libraries were sequenced on Illumina HiSeq 2000 with 100+100 nt paired-end reads. To prevent cross-contamination, the mother and child libraries were prepared one month apart and sequenced in separate runs. Each donor had between 500,000 and 2,000,000 distinct TCR beta clonotypes identified. Naive TCR beta clonotypes were estimated from low-frequency clonotypes matched to each donor's FACS-determined naive share, without sorting.

Sequencing was done on a sample of blood. The sequence was collected from a woman in her forties in good health. The chain is encoded by TRBV2 joined to TRBJ2-1; a tentative D call is TRBD2 (6 bases match). The CDR3 loop reads CASRGTSRINEQFF. The nucleotide sequence is given as TGTGCCAGCAGGGGGACTTCTCGGATCAATGAGCAGTTCTTC.